The clone carrying this T cell receptor beta chain was recorded many times. Its cognate antigen is unknown. CDR3 length equals 13 residues. V lost 7 bases and J lost 8; bases outside the gene matches: 7. The germline CDR1 and CDR2 sequences are SGHTA and FQGNSA. This sample is part of a study of T cells after yellow fever vaccination. Study in general: Fractions with few cells were prepared using SMART-Seq v4 Ultra Low Input. Study-level results: Weaker overall was a secondary response that nonetheless peaked faster, on day 5 versus 15.

UMIs and a universal primer site were added when TCR cDNA was made by 5'RACE template switching. One entry per CDR3 protein results from TCRdb running MiXCR on the 5' RACE reads. The table shows approximately 610,000 distinct CDR3 sequences, with about a sixth occurring only once. V gene TRBV7-2 combines with J gene TRBJ2-1; the match to TRBD2 covers 8 bases. Here the sequenced sample was PBMCs, taken more than 4 days after the first yellow fever vaccination. This clonotype was sampled from a man younger than 35 who received the YFV17D yellow fever vaccine. This CDR3 is CASNYYSGDEQFF. CDR3 bases: TGTGCCAGCAACTATTATAGCGGGGATGAGCAGTTCTTC.